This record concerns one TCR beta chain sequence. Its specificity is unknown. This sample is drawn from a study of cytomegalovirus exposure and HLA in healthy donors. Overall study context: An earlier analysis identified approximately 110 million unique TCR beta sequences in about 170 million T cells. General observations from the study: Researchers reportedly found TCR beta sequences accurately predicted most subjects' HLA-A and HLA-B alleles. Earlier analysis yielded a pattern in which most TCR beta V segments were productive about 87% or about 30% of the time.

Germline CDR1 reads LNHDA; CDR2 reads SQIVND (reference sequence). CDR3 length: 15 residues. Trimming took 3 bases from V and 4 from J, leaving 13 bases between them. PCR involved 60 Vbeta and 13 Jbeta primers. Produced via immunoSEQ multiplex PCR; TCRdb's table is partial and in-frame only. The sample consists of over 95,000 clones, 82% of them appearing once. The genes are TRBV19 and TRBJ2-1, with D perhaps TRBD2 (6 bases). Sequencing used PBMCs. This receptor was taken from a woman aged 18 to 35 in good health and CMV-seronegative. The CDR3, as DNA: TGTGCCAGTAGTATCGGGGTAGCGGCGTACAATGAGCAGTTCTTC. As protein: CASSIGVAAYNEQFF.